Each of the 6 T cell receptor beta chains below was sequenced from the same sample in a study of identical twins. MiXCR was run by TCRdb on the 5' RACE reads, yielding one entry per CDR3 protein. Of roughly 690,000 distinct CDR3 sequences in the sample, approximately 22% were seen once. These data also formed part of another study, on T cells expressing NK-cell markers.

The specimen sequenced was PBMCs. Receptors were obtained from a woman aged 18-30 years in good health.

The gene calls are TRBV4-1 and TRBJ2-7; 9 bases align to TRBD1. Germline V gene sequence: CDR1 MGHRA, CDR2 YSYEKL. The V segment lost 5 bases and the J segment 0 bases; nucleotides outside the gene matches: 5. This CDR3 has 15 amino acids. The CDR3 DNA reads TGCGCCAGCAGCAGGGGACAGGGAAACTCCTACGAGCAGTACTTC. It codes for CASSRGQGNSYEQYF.

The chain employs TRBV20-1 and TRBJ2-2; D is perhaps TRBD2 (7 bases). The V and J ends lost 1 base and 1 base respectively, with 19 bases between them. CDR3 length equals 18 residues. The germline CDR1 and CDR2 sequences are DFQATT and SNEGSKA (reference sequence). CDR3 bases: TGCAGTGCTAGAGCTAACAACTTCGGGGGGCGGAACACCGGGGAGCTGTTTTTT. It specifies CSARANNFGGRNTGELFF.

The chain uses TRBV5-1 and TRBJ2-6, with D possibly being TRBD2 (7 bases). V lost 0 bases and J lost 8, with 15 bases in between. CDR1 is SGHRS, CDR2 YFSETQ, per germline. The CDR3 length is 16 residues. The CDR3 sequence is CASSLAKGGGTNVLTF. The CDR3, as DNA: TGCGCCAGCAGCTTGGCCAAGGGAGGGGGTACCAACGTCCTGACTTTC. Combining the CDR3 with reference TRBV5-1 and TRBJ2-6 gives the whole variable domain KAGVTQTPRYLIKTRGQQVTLSCSPISGHRSVSWYQQTPGQGLQFLFEYFSETQRNKGNFPGRFSGRQFSNSRSEMNVSTLELGDSALYLCASSLAKGGGTNVLTFGAGSRLTVL.

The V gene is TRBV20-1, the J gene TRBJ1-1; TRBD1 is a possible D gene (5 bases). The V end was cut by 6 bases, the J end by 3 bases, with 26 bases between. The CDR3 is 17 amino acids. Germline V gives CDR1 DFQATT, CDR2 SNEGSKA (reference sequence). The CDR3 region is CSAGTADHRRGDTEAFF. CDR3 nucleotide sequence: TGCAGTGCCGGGACGGCGGATCACCGACGGGGGGACACTGAAGCTTTCTTT.

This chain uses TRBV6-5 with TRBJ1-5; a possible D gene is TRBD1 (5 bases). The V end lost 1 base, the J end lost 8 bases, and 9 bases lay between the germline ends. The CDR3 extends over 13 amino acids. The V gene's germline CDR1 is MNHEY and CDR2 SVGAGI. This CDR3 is CASSYWGGEPQHF. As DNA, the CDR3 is TGTGCCAGCAGTTACTGGGGCGGGGAGCCCCAGCATTTT.

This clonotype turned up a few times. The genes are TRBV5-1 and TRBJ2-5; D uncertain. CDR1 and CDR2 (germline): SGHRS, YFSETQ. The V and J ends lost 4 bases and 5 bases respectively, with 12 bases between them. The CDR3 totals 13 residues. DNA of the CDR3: TGCGCCAGCAGCCAAACGGACGGGGAGACCCAGTACTTC. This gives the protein CASSQTDGETQYF. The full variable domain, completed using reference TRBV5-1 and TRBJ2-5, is KAGVTQTPRYLIKTRGQQVTLSCSPISGHRSVSWYQQTPGQGLQFLFEYFSETQRNKGNFPGRFSGRQFSNSRSEMNVSTLELGDSALYLCASSQTDGETQYFGPGTRLLVL.